The 30 T cell receptor beta chains presented below share a single source sample, sequenced in a study of T cells in Graves' hyperthyroidism and ophthalmopathy. What was amplified from RNA transcripts were TCR beta CDR3 regions. The HTBI primer set was used in a first-round RT-PCR of the TCR CDR3. TCRdb re-called the multiplex PCR reads with MiXCR, one entry per CDR3 protein. Of roughly 100,000 distinct CDR3 sequences listed, roughly 49% are singletons. Sequencing input: blood. These receptors all come from a woman in her 40s with Graves' hyperthyroidism.

This clonotype was seen many times. This chain links TRBV7-2 with TRBJ1-1; D call uncertain. Trimming took 5 bases from V and 1 from J, leaving 8 bases between them. The germline gives CDR1 SGHTA, CDR2 FQGNSA. This CDR3 spans 13 amino acids. This CDR3 reads CASSTYKNTEAFF. Here the CDR3 DNA reads TGTGCCAGCAGCACCTACAAGAACACTGAAGCTTTCTTT. The full variable domain, rest sourced from reference TRBV7-2 and TRBJ1-1, is GAGVSQSPSNKVTEKGKDVELRCDPISGHTALYWYRQSLGQGLEFLIYFQGNSAPDKSGLPSDRFSAERTGGSVSTLTIQRTQQEDSAVYLCASSTYKNTEAFFGQGTRLTVV.

Turning to this clonotype: It may be a read error: a sequence one base away is much more abundant. The CDR3 does not close with the conserved phenylalanine or tryptophan, likely indicating a read error. CDR3: CASSQASLETGELFL. The CDR3 bases are TGTGCCAGCAGCCAAGCTTCACTAGAGACCGGGGAGCTGTTTCTT. The chain combines TRBV2 with TRBJ2-2; D may be TRBD2 (5 bases). Looked up from germline, CDR1 is SNHLY and CDR2 is FYNNEI. There are 15 residues in the CDR3. V lost 6 bases and J lost 5, with 16 bases in between.

The gene calls are TRBV29-1 and TRBJ1-1; a weak D match, TRBD1 (5 bases). CDR1 and CDR2 from the germline V gene are SQVTM and ANQGSEA. The CDR3 contains 13 residues. Trimming stripped 8 bases from V and 3 bases from J, with 16 bases between. The CDR3 DNA is TGCAGCCAATGGGGCAGGACGTACACTGAAGCTTTCTTT. Its protein product is CSQWGRTYTEAFF.

Comment on this clonotype: A single base separates this from a much larger clone, so it may be a read error. This sequence joins TRBV5-1 and TRBJ1-4; D ambiguous. This CDR3 has 13 residues. Germline-derived CDR1 and CDR2 are SGHRS and YFSETQ. CDR3 bases: TGCGCCAGCAGCCAAGATTCCGAGGAAAAACTGGTTTTT. Translated: CASSQDSEEKLVF.

CDR3 sequence: CSVVPQGAIHEQYF. CDR3 sequence (DNA): TGCAGCGTGGTACCCCAGGGTGCCATCCACGAGCAGTACTTC. J is TRBJ2-7 and V is TRBV29-1, with D maybe TRBD1 (5 bases). This CDR3 is 14 amino acids long. Trimming left V 6 bases short and J 5 bases short, with 20 bases between. Looked up from germline, CDR1 is SQVTM and CDR2 is ANQGSEA.

At least ten counts were recorded for this clonotype. The chain links TRBV20-1 to TRBJ2-7; TRBD1 matches 8 bases. Per the germline V gene, CDR1 is DFQATT and CDR2 is SNEGSKA (reference sequence). The junction had 11 bases not matched to a gene; V was cut back by 4 bases and J by 3 bases. The CDR3 contains 15 residues. The CDR3 bases are TGCAGTGCTATCGACAGGGGAGTACTGGGCTACGAGCAGTACTTC. Its protein product is CSAIDRGVLGYEQYF.

This clonotype was found many times. The chain joins TRBV12-3 or TRBV12-4 to TRBJ2-7; 8 bases map to TRBD1. After removal of 7 bases from V and 5 bases from J, the junction contained 16 bases not matched to a gene. The CDR3 is 16 amino acids. The CDR3 DNA is TGTGCCAGCACCGAGGGGTTCCGGGACAGGAAGAACGAGCAGTACTTC. Its protein product is CASTEGFRDRKNEQYF.

Many counts were recorded for this clonotype. This chain joins TRBV9 and TRBJ2-2; D not certain. Trimming removed 6 bases at V and 2 bases at J, with 8 bases between. The CDR3 contains 13 residues. Germline CDR1 SGDLS, CDR2 YYNGEE. The CDR3 DNA follows: TGTGCCAGCACTACCCAAAACACCGGGGAGCTGTTTTTT. Translation: CASTTQNTGELFF.

This clonotype was counted many times. This rearrangement joins TRBV5-1 to TRBJ2-7; D might be TRBD2 (6 bases). This CDR3 contains 15 residues. The V gene's germline CDR1 is SGHRS and CDR2 YFSETQ. Trimming stripped 1 base from V and 0 bases from J, with 11 bases between. Here the CDR3 DNA reads TGCGCCAGCAGCTTGACGGGAGACCTCTCCTACGAGCAGTACTTC. This translates into CASSLTGDLSYEQYF.

This clonotype has a count of ten or more. The V call is TRBV7-8, the J call TRBJ2-2; 9 bases are shared with TRBD2. This CDR3 contains 15 residues. V gave up 7 bases and J gave up 4 bases; unmatched junction bases: 7. Germline lookup yields CDR1 SGHVS and CDR2 FQNEAQ. CDR3 nucleotides: TGTGCCAGCACCTTTAGCGGGAGTAGCACCGGGGAGCTGTTTTTT. It encodes CASTFSGSSTGELFF.

This clonotype was counted ten times or more. A single base separates this from a much larger clone, so it may be a read error. The chain carries TRBV20-1 and TRBJ1-6; tentatively, D is TRBD1 (5 bases). Trimming shortened V by 1 base and J by 8 bases, and 15 bases separated the two germline ends. Germline V CDR1 and CDR2: DFQATT, SNEGSKA (reference sequence). This CDR3 spans 15 amino acids. The CDR3 region has the DNA TGCAGTGCTAGAGGTCGGCAGGGTGGTCATTCACCCCTCCACTTT. Its translation is CSARGRQGGHSPLHF.

The chain uses TRBV6-4 and TRBJ2-2, with 12 positions matching TRBD2. J gave up 9 bases and V 2 bases, and 7 bases lay outside the gene matches. The CDR3 is 16 amino acids. Germline assignment: CDR1 MRHNA and CDR2 SNTAGT. This CDR3 is CASSDPSGRALRELFF. DNA for the CDR3: TGTGCCAGCAGTGACCCTAGCGGGAGGGCCTTGAGGGAGCTGTTTTTT.

This clonotype was observed at least ten times. The CDR3 protein is CASSLAGSGSKNEQFF. In DNA form, the CDR3 reads TGTGCCAGCAGCTTAGCAGGGAGCGGGAGTAAGAATGAGCAGTTCTTC. The chain joins TRBV7-6 to TRBJ2-1, with 8 bases aligning to TRBD2. Germline assignment: CDR1 SGHVS and CDR2 FNYEAQ. This CDR3 comprises 16 residues. J gave up 7 bases and V 0 bases, and 8 bases lay outside the gene matches.

The chain links TRBV10-3 to TRBJ2-5; TRBD2 might be the D (6 bases). The CDR3 consists of 13 residues. The V gene's germline CDR1 is ENHRY and CDR2 SYGVKD. V was cut by 4 bases and J by 5 bases, with 11 bases left in between. CDR3 region: CAISAAGSETQYF. The DNA of the CDR3 is TGTGCCATCAGTGCCGCCGGGAGTGAGACCCAGTACTTC.

This rearrangement joins TRBV10-3 to TRBJ1-4, with D tentatively TRBD1 (6 bases). Germline CDR1 ENHRY, CDR2 SYGVKD. V was clipped by 3 bases and J by 2 bases, with 13 bases between them. The length of the CDR3 is 16 residues. CDR3 loop: CAISEGRGGTNEKLFF. The CDR3 DNA sequence: TGTGCCATCAGTGAAGGACGCGGGGGCACTAATGAAAAACTGTTTTTT.

This clonotype was counted a few times. V is TRBV27 and J is TRBJ1-5; D is perhaps TRBD1 (5 bases). The CDR3 runs to 17 residues. V lost 5 bases to trimming and J lost 8 bases, with 25 bases between them. From germline, CDR1 is MNHEY and CDR2 SMNVEV (reference sequence). The CDR3 is CASSEELRPRVREPQHF. Written as DNA, the CDR3 is TGTGCCAGCAGTGAAGAACTGCGGCCCCGGGTCAGGGAGCCCCAGCATTTT.

This rearrangement joins TRBV12-3 or TRBV12-4 to TRBJ1-3; 7 nucleotides align to TRBD1. With 5 bases clipped from V and 2 bases from J, the junction kept 6 bases outside the gene matches. The CDR3 sequence is 15 residues long. The CDR3 DNA sequence: TGTGCCAGCAGTCCGACAGGGAGGGCTGGAAACACCATATATTTT. Its translation: CASSPTGRAGNTIYF.

The gene calls are TRBV25-1 and TRBJ1-5; D gene ambiguous. The CDR3 is made up of 13 amino acids. Trimming took 4 bases from V and 11 from J, leaving 15 bases between them. CDR1 and CDR2 (germline): MGHDK, SYGVNS. CDR3 coding DNA: TGTGCCAGCAGTGGTCGTTGGGGTGAGACCCAGCATTTT. It codes for CASSGRWGETQHF. The full variable domain, in which reference TRBV25-1 and TRBJ1-5 provide the parts outside the CDR3, is EADIYQTPRYLVIGTGKKITLECSQTMGHDKMYWYQQDPGMELHLIHYSYGVNSTEKGDLSSESTVSRIRTEHFPLTLESARPSHTSQYLCASSGRWGETQHFGDGTRLSIL.

The chain is built from TRBV29-1 and TRBJ2-2; no clear D. Germline lookup yields CDR1 SQVTM and CDR2 ANQGSEA. The CDR3 totals 14 residues. Trimming left V 3 bases short and J 7 bases short, with 15 bases between. CDR3: CSVEVGAGDGELFF. In DNA, the CDR3 is TGCAGCGTTGAGGTGGGCGCAGGCGACGGGGAGCTGTTTTTT.

The J gene is TRBJ1-6, the V gene TRBV5-1, with a weak D call TRBD1 (5 bases). The CDR3 has 14 residues. CDR1 and CDR2 (germline): SGHRS, YFSETQ. Trimming removed 5 bases at V and 8 bases at J, with 14 bases between. Written as DNA, the CDR3 is TGCGCCAGCAGGTTGTGGGGCAGAGATTCACCCCTCCACTTT. It is translated as CASRLWGRDSPLHF. Filled out from reference TRBV5-1 and TRBJ1-6, the complete variable domain reads KAGVTQTPRYLIKTRGQQVTLSCSPISGHRSVSWYQQTPGQGLQFLFEYFSETQRNKGNFPGRFSGRQFSNSRSEMNVSTLELGDSALYLCASRLWGRDSPLHFGNGTRLTVT.

This clonotype occurred many times. One end of the junction is discordant with germline, which a read error may explain. The J gene is TRBJ1-1, the V gene TRBV7-2, with 9 bases that match TRBD1. CDR1 and CDR2 (germline): SGHTA, FQGNSA. The CDR3 is 14 residues long. CDR3 region: CASSFIQGATGAFF. DNA of the CDR3: TGTGCCAGCAGCTTCATACAGGGGGCAACTGGAGCTTTCTTT. Supplemented by reference TRBV7-2 and TRBJ1-1, the full variable domain reads GAGVSQSPSNKVTEKGKDVELRCDPISGHTALYWYRQSLGQGLEFLIYFQGNSAPDKSGLPSDRFSAERTGGSVSTLTIQRTQQEDSAVYLCASSFIQGATGAFFGQGTRLTVV.

This clonotype rates as medium-sized. This sequence joins TRBV29-1 and TRBJ2-6; D remains ambiguous. Trimming shortened V by 4 bases and J by 0 bases, and 10 bases separated the two germline ends. Per the germline V gene, CDR1 is SQVTM and CDR2 is ANQGSEA. The CDR3 spans 15 residues. This chain's CDR3 is CSVVHLSSGANVLTF. As DNA, the CDR3 is TGCAGCGTTGTCCACCTAAGCTCTGGGGCCAACGTCCTGACTTTC. Variable domain in full (rest from reference TRBV29-1 and TRBJ2-6): SAVISQKPSRDICQRGTSLTIQCQVDSQVTMMFWYRQQPGQSLTLIATANQGSEATYESGFVIDKFPISRPNLTFSTLTVSNMSPEDSSIYLCSVVHLSSGANVLTFGAGSRLTVL.

A few counts support this clonotype. The J gene is TRBJ1-6, the V gene TRBV6-1, with no clear D. CDR3 length equals 14 residues. Deletions cut 6 bases from V and 6 bases from J, with 12 bases between. CDR1 MNHNS and CDR2 SASEGT come from the germline V gene. CDR3 coding DNA: TGTGCCAGCAGCTCCTTCGGACCTAATTCACCCCTCCACTTT. It is translated as CASSSFGPNSPLHF.

This sequence joins TRBV5-5 and TRBJ2-7; 8 nucleotides line up with TRBD1. CDR1 SGHKS and CDR2 YYEKEE come from the germline V gene (reference sequence). With V trimmed by 7 bases and J by 2 bases, 2 bases remained unmatched. The CDR3 length is 12 residues. The CDR3 loop is CASVQGAYEQYF. The CDR3 DNA reads TGTGCCAGCGTACAGGGGGCCTACGAGCAGTACTTC. The full variable domain, in which reference TRBV5-5 and TRBJ2-7 provide the parts outside the CDR3, is DAGVTQSPTHLIKTRGQQVTLRCSPISGHKSVSWYQQVLGQGPQFIFQYYEKEERGRGNFPDRFSARQFPNYSSELNVNALLLGDSALYLCASVQGAYEQYFGPGTRLTVT.

A note on this clonotype: The junction shows a germline mismatch at one end, possibly a read error. The V and J genes are TRBV7-9 and TRBJ1-1; a weak D match, TRBD1 (5 bases). The germline V gene has CDR1 SEHNR and CDR2 FQNEAQ (reference sequence). This CDR3 region has 14 residues. The CDR3 bases are TGCGCCAGCAGCCCGGGGCTACAGGACACTGAAGCTTTCTTT. Its translation: CASSPGLQDTEAFF.

This chain links TRBV10-3 with TRBJ1-6, with D possibly being TRBD1 (6 bases). The germline V and J ends were trimmed by 2 bases and 7 bases, with 12 bases remaining between them. Germline V gives CDR1 ENHRY, CDR2 SYGVKD. This CDR3 spans 15 amino acids. DNA of the CDR3: TGTGCCATCAGTGAGCAGGGGTTCTACAATTCACCCCTCCACTTT. Its protein is CAISEQGFYNSPLHF.

The V and J genes are TRBV7-2 and TRBJ2-7, with 7 bases that match TRBD2. V trimming: 5 bases; J trimming: 5 bases; junction bases outside the gene matches: 9. The CDR3 has 14 amino acids. The germline V gene has CDR1 SGHTA and CDR2 FQGNSA. This chain's CDR3 is CASSREAPGDEQYF. Here the CDR3 DNA reads TGTGCCAGCAGCCGGGAGGCGCCCGGGGACGAGCAGTACTTC. The full variable domain, completed using reference TRBV7-2 and TRBJ2-7, is GAGVSQSPSNKVTEKGKDVELRCDPISGHTALYWYRQSLGQGLEFLIYFQGNSAPDKSGLPSDRFSAERTGGSVSTLTIQRTQQEDSAVYLCASSREAPGDEQYFGPGTRLTVT.

This clonotype appeared many times. The chain recombines TRBV5-1 with TRBJ2-7, with D perhaps TRBD1 or TRBD2 (5 bases each). Germline CDR1 SGHRS, CDR2 YFSETQ. CDR3 size: 13 residues. V was clipped by 5 bases and J by 6 bases, with 15 bases between them. The CDR3 spells CASSPSGGGEQYF. The CDR3 nucleotides are TGCGCCAGCAGTCCTTCGGGTGGGGGCGAGCAGTACTTC.

In regard to this clonotype: One base away lies a much larger clone, so this may be a sequencing read error. CDR3 coding DNA: TGTGCCAGCAGTGCCGCGGGGGCGAAGGGATACACCATATATTTT. It specifies CASSAAGAKGYTIYF. The genes are TRBV6-1 and TRBJ1-3; TRBD1 might be the D (6 bases). CDR1 and CDR2 from the germline V gene are MNHNS and SASEGT. V was trimmed by 4 bases and J by 8 bases, leaving 18 bases between them. The CDR3 is 15 residues long.

The gene calls are TRBV7-9 and TRBJ1-6, with a weak D call TRBD1 (6 bases). Trimming left V 1 base short and J 4 bases short, with 8 bases between. Germline assignment: CDR1 SEHNR and CDR2 FQNEAQ (reference sequence). This CDR3 has 15 residues. The CDR3 region has the DNA TGTGCCAGCAGCTTAGGGGGGCAGTATAATTCACCCCTCCACTTT. The encoded protein is CASSLGGQYNSPLHF.